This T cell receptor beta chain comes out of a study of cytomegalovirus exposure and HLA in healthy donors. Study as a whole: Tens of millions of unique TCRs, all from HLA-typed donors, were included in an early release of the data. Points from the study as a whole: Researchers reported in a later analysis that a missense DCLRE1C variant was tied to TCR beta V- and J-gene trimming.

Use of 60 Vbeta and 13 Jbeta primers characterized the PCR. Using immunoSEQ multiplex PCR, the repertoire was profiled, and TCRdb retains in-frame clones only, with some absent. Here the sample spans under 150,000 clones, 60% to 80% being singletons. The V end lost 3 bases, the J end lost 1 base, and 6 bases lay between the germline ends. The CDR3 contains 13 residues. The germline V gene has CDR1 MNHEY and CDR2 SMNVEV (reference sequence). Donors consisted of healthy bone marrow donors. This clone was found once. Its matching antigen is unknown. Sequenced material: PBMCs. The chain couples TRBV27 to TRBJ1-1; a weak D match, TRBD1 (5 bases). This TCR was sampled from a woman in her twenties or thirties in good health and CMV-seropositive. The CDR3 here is CASSFRENTEAFF. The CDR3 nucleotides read TGTGCCAGCAGTTTCAGGGAGAACACTGAAGCTTTCTTT.